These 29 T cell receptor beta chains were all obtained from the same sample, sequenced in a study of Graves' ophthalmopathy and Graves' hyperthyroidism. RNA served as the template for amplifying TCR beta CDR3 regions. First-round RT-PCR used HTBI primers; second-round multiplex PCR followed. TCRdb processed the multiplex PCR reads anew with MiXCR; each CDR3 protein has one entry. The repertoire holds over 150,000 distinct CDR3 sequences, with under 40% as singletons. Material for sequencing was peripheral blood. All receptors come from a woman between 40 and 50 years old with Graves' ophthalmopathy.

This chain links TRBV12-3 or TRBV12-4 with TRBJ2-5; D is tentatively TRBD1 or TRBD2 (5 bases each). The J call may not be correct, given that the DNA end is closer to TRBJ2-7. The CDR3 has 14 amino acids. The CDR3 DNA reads TGTGCCAGCAGTACCGGGACCGACGGCTACGAGCAGTACTTC. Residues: CASSTGTDGYEQYF.

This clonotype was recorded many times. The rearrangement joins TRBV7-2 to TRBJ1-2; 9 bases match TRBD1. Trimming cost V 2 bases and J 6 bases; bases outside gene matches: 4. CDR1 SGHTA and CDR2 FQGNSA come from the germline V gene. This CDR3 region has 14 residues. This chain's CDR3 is CASSLTGQGHGYTF. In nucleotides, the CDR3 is TGTGCCAGCAGCTTAACAGGACAGGGGCATGGCTACACCTTC. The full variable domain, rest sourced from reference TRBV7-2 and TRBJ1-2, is GAGVSQSPSNKVTEKGKDVELRCDPISGHTALYWYRQSLGQGLEFLIYFQGNSAPDKSGLPSDRFSAERTGGSVSTLTIQRTQQEDSAVYLCASSLTGQGHGYTFGSGTRLTVV.

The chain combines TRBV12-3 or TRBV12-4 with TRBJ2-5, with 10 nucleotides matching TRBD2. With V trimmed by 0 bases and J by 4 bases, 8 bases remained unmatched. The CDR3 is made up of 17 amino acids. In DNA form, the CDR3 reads TGTGCCAGCAGTTTAGCGCTAGCTAGCGGGAGCGGAGAGACCCAGTACTTC. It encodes CASSLALASGSGETQYF.

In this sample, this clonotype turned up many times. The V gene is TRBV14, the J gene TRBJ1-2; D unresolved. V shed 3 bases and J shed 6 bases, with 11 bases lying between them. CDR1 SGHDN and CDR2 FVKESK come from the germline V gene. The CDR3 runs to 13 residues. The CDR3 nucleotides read TGTGCCAGCAGCCATCAACTAGACGATGGCTACACCTTC. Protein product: CASSHQLDDGYTF.

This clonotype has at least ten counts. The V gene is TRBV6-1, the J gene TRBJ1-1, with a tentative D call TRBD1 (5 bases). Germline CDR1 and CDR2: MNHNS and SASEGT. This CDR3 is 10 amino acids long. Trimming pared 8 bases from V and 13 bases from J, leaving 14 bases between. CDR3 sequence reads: CASGGPPRFF. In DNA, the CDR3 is TGTGCCAGCGGGGGACCGCCTCGTTTCTTT.

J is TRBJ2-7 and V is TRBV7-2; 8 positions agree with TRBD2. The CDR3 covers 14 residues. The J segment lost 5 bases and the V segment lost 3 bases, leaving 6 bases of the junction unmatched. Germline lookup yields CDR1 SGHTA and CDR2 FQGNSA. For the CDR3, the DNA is TGTGCCAGCAGCTTCGGCCTAGCGGGCGACGAGCAGTACTTC. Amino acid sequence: CASSFGLAGDEQYF.

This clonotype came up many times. CDR3 protein: CASSLAQGARYGYTF. CDR3 sequence (DNA): TGTGCCAGCAGCTTAGCCCAGGGGGCGCGCTATGGCTACACCTTC. The chain has TRBV7-2 and TRBJ1-2; 8 nucleotides align to TRBD1. The CDR3 has 15 amino acids. V lost 0 bases, J lost 4 bases, and 4 bases stayed unmatched. Germline CDR1 is SGHTA and CDR2 is FQGNSA. Full variable domain (missing parts from reference TRBV7-2 and TRBJ1-2): GAGVSQSPSNKVTEKGKDVELRCDPISGHTALYWYRQSLGQGLEFLIYFQGNSAPDKSGLPSDRFSAERTGGSVSTLTIQRTQQEDSAVYLCASSLAQGARYGYTFGSGTRLTVV.

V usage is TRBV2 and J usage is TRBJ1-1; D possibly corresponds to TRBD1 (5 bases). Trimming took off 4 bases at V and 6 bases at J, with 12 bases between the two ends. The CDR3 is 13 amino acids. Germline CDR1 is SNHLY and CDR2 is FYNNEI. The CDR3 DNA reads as TGTGCCAGCAGTGCCACAGGTCAAGCTGAAGCTTTCTTT. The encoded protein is CASSATGQAEAFF.

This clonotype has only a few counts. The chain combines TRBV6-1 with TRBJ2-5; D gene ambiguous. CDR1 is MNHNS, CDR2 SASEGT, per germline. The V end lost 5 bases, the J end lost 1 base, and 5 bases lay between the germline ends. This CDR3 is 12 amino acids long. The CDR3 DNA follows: TGTGCCAGCAGTTTGACCCAAGAGACCCAGTACTTC. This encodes CASSLTQETQYF.

The CDR3 nucleotides read TGTGCCAGCAGCTTATACGGGACAGGGTGGGCCACTGAAGCTTTCTTT. Its translation is CASSLYGTGWATEAFF. The chain links TRBV11-2 to TRBJ1-1; 9 bases line up with TRBD1. From germline, CDR1 is SGHAT and CDR2 FQNNGV. CDR3 length: 16 amino acids. Trimming at V came to 2 bases and at J to 4 bases, leaving 8 bases not matched to a gene.

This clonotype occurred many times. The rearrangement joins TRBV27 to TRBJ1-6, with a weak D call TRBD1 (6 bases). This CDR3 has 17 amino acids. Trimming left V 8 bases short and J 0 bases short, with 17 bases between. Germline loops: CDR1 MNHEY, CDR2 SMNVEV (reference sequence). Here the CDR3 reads CASPSRDKSSYNSPLHF. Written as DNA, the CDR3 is TGTGCCAGCCCCTCCCGGGACAAGAGCTCCTATAATTCACCCCTCCACTTT.

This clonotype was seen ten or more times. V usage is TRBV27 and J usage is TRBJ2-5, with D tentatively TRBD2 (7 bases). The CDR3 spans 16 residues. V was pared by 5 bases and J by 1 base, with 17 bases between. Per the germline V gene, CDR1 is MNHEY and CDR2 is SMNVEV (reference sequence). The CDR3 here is CASSPTGGGGQETQYF. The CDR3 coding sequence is TGTGCCAGCAGTCCGACAGGCGGGGGCGGCCAAGAGACCCAGTACTTC.

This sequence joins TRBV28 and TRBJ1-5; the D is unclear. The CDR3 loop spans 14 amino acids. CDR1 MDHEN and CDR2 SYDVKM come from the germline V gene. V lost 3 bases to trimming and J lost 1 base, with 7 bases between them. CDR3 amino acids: CASSFRPSNQPQHF. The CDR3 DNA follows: TGTGCCAGCAGTTTCCGCCCGAGCAATCAGCCCCAGCATTTT.

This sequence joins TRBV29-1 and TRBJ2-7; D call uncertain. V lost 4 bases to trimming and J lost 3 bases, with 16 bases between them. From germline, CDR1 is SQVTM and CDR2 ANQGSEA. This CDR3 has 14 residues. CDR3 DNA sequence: TGCAGCGTTGTATTTGGTAGAAGTGGCTACGAGCAGTACTTC. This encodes CSVVFGRSGYEQYF.

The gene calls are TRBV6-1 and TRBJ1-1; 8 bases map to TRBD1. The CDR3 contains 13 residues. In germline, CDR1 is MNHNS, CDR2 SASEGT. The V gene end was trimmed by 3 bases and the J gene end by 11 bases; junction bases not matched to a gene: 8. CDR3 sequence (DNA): TGTGCCAGCAGTGACACCGACAGGGGTGAGGCTTTCTTT. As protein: CASSDTDRGEAFF.

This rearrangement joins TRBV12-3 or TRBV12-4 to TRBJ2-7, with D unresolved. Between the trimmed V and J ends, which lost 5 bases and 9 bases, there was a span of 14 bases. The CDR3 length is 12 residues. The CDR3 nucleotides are TGTGCCAGCAGTCCCGGGTCCCTTGCGCAGTACTTC. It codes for CASSPGSLAQYF.

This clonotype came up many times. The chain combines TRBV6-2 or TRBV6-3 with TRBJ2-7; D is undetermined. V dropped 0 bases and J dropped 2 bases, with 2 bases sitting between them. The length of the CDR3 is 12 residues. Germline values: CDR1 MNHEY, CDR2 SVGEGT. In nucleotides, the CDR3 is TGTGCCAGCAGTTACTCCCCCTACGAGCAGTACTTC. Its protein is CASSYSPYEQYF.

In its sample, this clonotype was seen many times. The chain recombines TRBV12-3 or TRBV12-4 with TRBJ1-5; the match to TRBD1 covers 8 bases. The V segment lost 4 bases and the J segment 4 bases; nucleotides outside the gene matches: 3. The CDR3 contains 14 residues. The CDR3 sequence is CASSSGQGNQPQHF. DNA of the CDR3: TGTGCCAGCAGTTCAGGACAGGGAAATCAGCCCCAGCATTTT.

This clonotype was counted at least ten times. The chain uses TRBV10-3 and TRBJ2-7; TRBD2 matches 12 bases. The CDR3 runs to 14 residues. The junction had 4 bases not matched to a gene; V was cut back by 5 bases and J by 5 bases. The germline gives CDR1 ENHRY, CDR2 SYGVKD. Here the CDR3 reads CAISTLAGGDEQYF. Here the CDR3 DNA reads TGTGCCATCAGTACTCTAGCGGGAGGGGACGAGCAGTACTTC.

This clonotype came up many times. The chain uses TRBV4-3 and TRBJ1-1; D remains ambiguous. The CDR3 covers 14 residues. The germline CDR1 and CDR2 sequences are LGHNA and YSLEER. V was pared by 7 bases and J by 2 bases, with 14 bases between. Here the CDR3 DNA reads TGCGCCAGCACCCCGGGCGGTACAAACACTGAAGCTTTCTTT. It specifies CASTPGGTNTEAFF.

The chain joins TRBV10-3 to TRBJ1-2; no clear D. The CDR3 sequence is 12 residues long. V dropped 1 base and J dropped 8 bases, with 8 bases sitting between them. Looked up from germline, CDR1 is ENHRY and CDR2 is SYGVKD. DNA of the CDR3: TGTGCCATCAGTGAGTGGGGTATCGGCTACACCTTC. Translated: CAISEWGIGYTF.

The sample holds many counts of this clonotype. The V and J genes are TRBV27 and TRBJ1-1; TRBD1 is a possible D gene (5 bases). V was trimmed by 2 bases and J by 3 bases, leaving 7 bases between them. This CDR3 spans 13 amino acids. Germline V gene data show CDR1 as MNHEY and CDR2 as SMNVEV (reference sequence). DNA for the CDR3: TGTGCCAGCAGTTTAGCCAGGGACACTGAAGCTTTCTTT. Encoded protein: CASSLARDTEAFF.

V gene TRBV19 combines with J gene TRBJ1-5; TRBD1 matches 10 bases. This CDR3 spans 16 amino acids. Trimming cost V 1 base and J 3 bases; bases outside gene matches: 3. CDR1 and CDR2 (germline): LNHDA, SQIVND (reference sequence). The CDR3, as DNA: TGTGCCAGTAGTATAGCCGGACAGGGGGTCAATCAGCCCCAGCATTTT. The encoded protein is CASSIAGQGVNQPQHF.

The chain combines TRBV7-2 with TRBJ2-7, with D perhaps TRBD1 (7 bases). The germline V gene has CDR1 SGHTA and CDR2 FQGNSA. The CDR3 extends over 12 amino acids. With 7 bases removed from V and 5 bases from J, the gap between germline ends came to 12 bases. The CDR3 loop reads CASKAGGNEQYF. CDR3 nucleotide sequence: TGTGCCAGCAAAGCAGGGGGGAACGAGCAGTACTTC.

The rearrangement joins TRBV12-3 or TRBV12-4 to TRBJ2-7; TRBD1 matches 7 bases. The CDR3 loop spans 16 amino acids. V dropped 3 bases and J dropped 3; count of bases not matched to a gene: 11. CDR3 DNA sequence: TGTGCCAGCAGTTTCCCCCCCGGGACAGTCGACTACGAGCAGTACTTC. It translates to CASSFPPGTVDYEQYF.

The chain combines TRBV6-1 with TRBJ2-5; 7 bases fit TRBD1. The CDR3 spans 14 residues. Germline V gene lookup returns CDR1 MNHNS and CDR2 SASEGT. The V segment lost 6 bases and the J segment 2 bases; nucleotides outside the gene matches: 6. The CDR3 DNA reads TGTGCCAGCAGGGTTCACAGGGGACAAGAGACCCAGTACTTC. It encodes CASRVHRGQETQYF.

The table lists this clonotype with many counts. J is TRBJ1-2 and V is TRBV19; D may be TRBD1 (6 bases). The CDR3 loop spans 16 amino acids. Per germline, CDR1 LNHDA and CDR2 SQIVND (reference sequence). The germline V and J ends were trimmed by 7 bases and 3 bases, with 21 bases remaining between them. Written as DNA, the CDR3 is TGTGCCAGTACTATCGACCCGAACACAGGGTACTATGGCTACACCTTC. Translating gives CASTIDPNTGYYGYTF.

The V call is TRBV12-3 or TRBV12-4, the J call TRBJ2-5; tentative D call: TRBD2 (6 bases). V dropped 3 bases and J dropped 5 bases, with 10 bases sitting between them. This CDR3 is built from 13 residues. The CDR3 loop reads CASSFREWETQYF. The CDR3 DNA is TGTGCCAGCAGTTTTCGGGAGTGGGAGACCCAGTACTTC.

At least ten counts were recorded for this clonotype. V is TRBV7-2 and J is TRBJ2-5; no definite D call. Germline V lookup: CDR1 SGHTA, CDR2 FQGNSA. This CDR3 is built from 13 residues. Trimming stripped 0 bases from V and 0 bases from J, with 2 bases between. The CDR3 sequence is CASSLAYQETQYF. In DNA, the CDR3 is TGTGCCAGCAGCTTAGCGTACCAAGAGACCCAGTACTTC.